The present entry profiles one TCR beta chain with its context. The antigen remains undetermined. The same CDR3 is also encoded by other DNA sequences in this sample. This record comes from a study of T cell responses to AZD1222 COVID-19 vaccine. For the study at large: Second-dose schedules of about 4 or about 12 weeks were combined. Study results and limitations: Nearly half of spike-specific TCRs reportedly target unmutated variant regions. White British people made up most donors, females outnumbered males, and clonal diversity was possibly underestimated.

Here immunoSEQ multiplex PCR was the method, and the copy in TCRdb shows in-frame clones only, minus some. The sample yields around 160,000 clones, around 93% seen once. CDR1 is SGDLS and CDR2 is YYNGEE in the germline V gene. Between the trimmed V and J ends, which lost 0 bases and 4 bases, there was a span of 7 bases. The CDR3 spans 13 residues. The chain employs TRBV9 and TRBJ1-1; no definite D call. This receptor was taken from an adult in good health. Sequencing was performed on peripheral blood, taken on day 0 of AZD1222 vaccination. CDR3 in DNA: TGTGCCAGCAGCGTAGGGGGTAGCACTGAAGCTTTCTTT. Its translation is CASSVGGSTEAFF.